This is a list of T cell receptor beta chains from one sample in a study of cytotoxic CD8 clonotypes in ibrutinib-treated CLL. The data were produced by immunoSEQ multiplex PCR, yet TCRdb's version contains in-frame clones alone and is incomplete. The table includes 30,000 to 40,000 clones, 60% to 75% detected once. The sample here was PBMCs, taken at disease progression, from a patient treated with ibrutinib. These receptors were collected from a human donor with chronic lymphocytic leukemia. CDR3s include the opening cysteine and the closing phenylalanine or tryptophan. The order of the fields is J gene, clone size, D gene, V gene, CDR3 protein, CDR3 DNA. A D gene is named only where the DNA matches it firmly. Not every row has a clone size; where given, it reads once, few, many or a size class.

j_gene: TRBJ2-6
abundance: .
d_gene: TRBD1
v_gene: TRBV6-5
CDR3aa: CASSIRGPGANVLTF
CDR3nt: TGTGCCAGCAGCATCAGGGGGCCTGGGGCCAACGTCCTGACTTTC

j_gene: TRBJ2-7
abundance: few
d_gene: TRBD2
v_gene: TRBV19
CDR3aa: CASSPLAGGNEQYF
CDR3nt: TGTGCCAGTAGTCCTCTAGCGGGAGGCAACGAGCAGTACTTC

j_gene: TRBJ2-2
abundance: few
d_gene: .
v_gene: TRBV27
CDR3aa: CASRVEAGELFF
CDR3nt: TGTGCCAGCAGAGTTGAGGCCGGGGAGCTGTTTTTT

j_gene: TRBJ2-2
abundance: .
d_gene: .
v_gene: TRBV6-1
CDR3aa: CASIPGPTYTGELFF
CDR3nt: TGTGCCAGCATACCGGGACCGACCTACACCGGGGAGCTGTTTTTT

j_gene: TRBJ1-1
abundance: .
d_gene: TRBD1
v_gene: TRBV10-3
CDR3aa: CAISELTTGQGTEAFF
CDR3nt: TGTGCCATCAGTGAGTTAACAACGGGACAGGGCACTGAAGCTTTCTTT

j_gene: TRBJ2-3
abundance: .
d_gene: .
v_gene: TRBV7-3
CDR3aa: CASSLTGSQLDTQYF
CDR3nt: TGTGCCAGCAGCTTAACCGGTTCTCAGTTAGATACGCAGTATTTT

j_gene: TRBJ2-2
abundance: .
d_gene: .
v_gene: TRBV19
CDR3aa: CASSIAGRSNTGELFF
CDR3nt: TGTGCCAGTAGTATAGCGGGCCGGTCGAACACCGGGGAGCTGTTTTTT

j_gene: TRBJ1-5
abundance: .
d_gene: .
v_gene: TRBV21-1
CDR3aa: CASSTQGPLNQPQHF
CDR3nt: TGTGCCAGCAGCACCCAGGGCCCCCTCAATCAGCCCCAGCATTTT

j_gene: TRBJ1-2
abundance: .
d_gene: .
v_gene: TRBV15
CDR3aa: CATSRGQAPRRNYGYTF
CDR3nt: TGTGCCACCAGCAGAGGACAGGCCCCCCGGCGTAACTATGGCTACACCTTC

j_gene: TRBJ2-5
abundance: .
d_gene: .
v_gene: TRBV28
CDR3aa: CASRSGAWETQYF
CDR3nt: TGTGCCAGCAGGTCAGGAGCGTGGGAGACCCAGTACTTC

j_gene: TRBJ2-1
abundance: .
d_gene: TRBD2
v_gene: TRBV6-1
CDR3aa: CASSEAAGVNSNEQFF
CDR3nt: TGTGCCAGCAGTGAAGCCGCGGGAGTTAATTCCAATGAGCAGTTCTTC

j_gene: TRBJ2-7
abundance: few
d_gene: .
v_gene: TRBV9
CDR3aa: CALETGPYEQYF
CDR3nt: TGTGCCCTCGAGACGGGTCCCTACGAGCAGTACTTC

j_gene: TRBJ2-3
abundance: .
d_gene: TRBD2
v_gene: TRBV5-1
CDR3aa: CASSFLAGGLRGDTQYF
CDR3nt: TGCGCCAGCAGCTTCCTAGCGGGGGGGCTCCGGGGAGATACGCAGTATTTT

j_gene: TRBJ1-2
abundance: .
d_gene: .
v_gene: TRBV28
CDR3aa: CASSSQVPYGYTF
CDR3nt: TGTGCCAGCAGTTCGCAGGTCCCCTATGGCTACACCTTC

j_gene: TRBJ2-7
abundance: .
d_gene: TRBD2
v_gene: TRBV4-1
CDR3aa: CASSQDGGRSSYEQYF
CDR3nt: TGCGCCAGCAGCCAAGATGGCGGGAGGAGCTCCTACGAGCAGTACTTC

j_gene: TRBJ2-7
abundance: .
d_gene: .
v_gene: TRBV9
CDR3aa: CASSPQTDSYEQYF
CDR3nt: TGTGCCAGCAGCCCCCAGACGGATTCCTACGAGCAGTACTTC

j_gene: TRBJ1-1
abundance: .
d_gene: .
v_gene: TRBV9
CDR3aa: CASSVGGVGVGEAFF
CDR3nt: TGTGCCAGCAGCGTAGGAGGGGTCGGCGTGGGTGAAGCTTTCTTT

j_gene: TRBJ2-1
abundance: .
d_gene: TRBD2
v_gene: TRBV5-6
CDR3aa: CASSFPGGRYNEQFF
CDR3nt: TGTGCCAGCAGCTTCCCGGGGGGGCGGTACAATGAGCAGTTCTTC

j_gene: TRBJ2-7
abundance: few
d_gene: .
v_gene: TRBV6-5
CDR3aa: CASSYTGLREQYF
CDR3nt: TGTGCCAGCAGTTACACAGGACTACGAGAGCAGTACTTC

j_gene: TRBJ2-7
abundance: .
d_gene: .
v_gene: TRBV5-1
CDR3aa: CASSLAFISYEQYF
CDR3nt: TGCGCCAGCAGCTTGGCCTTTATCTCCTACGAGCAGTACTTC

j_gene: TRBJ2-3
abundance: .
d_gene: TRBD1
v_gene: TRBV11-2
CDR3aa: CASSLTGDTQYF
CDR3nt: TGTGCCAGCAGCTTGACAGGGGATACGCAGTATTTT

j_gene: TRBJ2-2
abundance: .
d_gene: TRBD2
v_gene: TRBV5-1
CDR3aa: CASSLVASGRAGGELFF
CDR3nt: TGCGCCAGCAGCTTGGTGGCTAGCGGGAGGGCCGGCGGGGAGCTGTTTTTT

j_gene: TRBJ2-3
abundance: .
d_gene: TRBD1
v_gene: TRBV5-1
CDR3aa: CASSLGQGATDTQYF
CDR3nt: TGCGCCAGCAGCTTGGGACAGGGGGCCACAGATACGCAGTATTTT

j_gene: TRBJ1-1
abundance: .
d_gene: TRBD1
v_gene: TRBV11-2
CDR3aa: CASRKTGMFTEAFF
CDR3nt: TGTGCCAGCAGGAAGACAGGGATGTTCACTGAAGCTTTCTTT

j_gene: TRBJ1-2
abundance: .
d_gene: TRBD1
v_gene: TRBV5-6
CDR3aa: CASFRQGDYGYTF
CDR3nt: TGTGCCAGCTTCAGACAGGGGGACTATGGCTACACCTTC

j_gene: TRBJ2-7
abundance: few
d_gene: TRBD2
v_gene: TRBV5-4
CDR3aa: CASSLRGREYEQYF
CDR3nt: TGTGCCAGCAGCTTGAGAGGGAGGGAGTACGAGCAGTACTTC

j_gene: TRBJ1-2
abundance: .
d_gene: .
v_gene: TRBV6-6
CDR3aa: CASTDLYGYTF
CDR3nt: TGTGCCAGCACGGACCTCTATGGCTACACCTTC

j_gene: TRBJ2-1
abundance: few
d_gene: .
v_gene: TRBV4-1
CDR3aa: CASSSLGLPWNEQFF
CDR3nt: TGCGCCAGCAGCTCACTCGGACTCCCTTGGAATGAGCAGTTCTTC

j_gene: TRBJ2-7
abundance: .
d_gene: .
v_gene: TRBV28
CDR3aa: CASRRPQGYGEQYF
CDR3nt: TGTGCCAGCAGACGACCCCAGGGGTATGGCGAGCAGTACTTC

j_gene: TRBJ2-1
abundance: once
d_gene: TRBD2
v_gene: TRBV6-1
CDR3aa: CASSGSERGDSSYNEQFF
CDR3nt: TGTGCCAGCAGTGGCTCTGAGCGGGGGGATTCCTCCTACAATGAGCAGTTCTTC

j_gene: TRBJ2-3
abundance: .
d_gene: .
v_gene: TRBV10-3
CDR3aa: CAISEGRDRTPGDTQYF
CDR3nt: TGTGCCATCAGTGAGGGTCGGGATCGCACACCTGGGGATACGCAGTATTTT

j_gene: TRBJ2-2
abundance: .
d_gene: TRBD2
v_gene: TRBV18
CDR3aa: CASSQGLAELTGELFF
CDR3nt: TGTGCCAGCTCACAGGGACTAGCGGAACTCACCGGGGAGCTGTTTTTT

j_gene: TRBJ2-2
abundance: .
d_gene: TRBD1
v_gene: TRBV28
CDR3aa: CASIQGQGITGELFF
CDR3nt: TGTGCCAGCATCCAAGGACAGGGGATCACCGGGGAGCTGTTTTTT

j_gene: TRBJ2-7
abundance: .
d_gene: .
v_gene: TRBV4-1
CDR3aa: CASSQDSRRPYEQYF
CDR3nt: TGCGCCAGCAGCCAAGACTCCAGGAGACCCTACGAGCAGTACTTC

j_gene: TRBJ2-1
abundance: .
d_gene: .
v_gene: TRBV6-5
CDR3aa: CASSYYPQGLSNEQFF
CDR3nt: TGTGCCAGCAGTTACTACCCCCAGGGTCTATCCAATGAGCAGTTCTTC

j_gene: TRBJ2-1
abundance: .
d_gene: TRBD2
v_gene: TRBV4-2
CDR3aa: CASSRGLAGDPYNEQFF
CDR3nt: TGTGCCAGCAGCCGCGGACTAGCGGGGGATCCCTACAATGAGCAGTTCTTC

j_gene: TRBJ2-7
abundance: .
d_gene: TRBD2
v_gene: TRBV5-5
CDR3aa: CASSLRLAGVSEQYF
CDR3nt: TGTGCCAGCAGCTTGAGACTAGCGGGGGTTAGCGAGCAGTACTTC

j_gene: TRBJ1-3
abundance: .
d_gene: TRBD1
v_gene: TRBV10-2
CDR3aa: CASRDNYRDRGLRGNTIYF
CDR3nt: TGCGCCAGCAGAGACAACTACCGGGACAGGGGGCTTCGGGGAAACACCATATATTTT

j_gene: TRBJ2-3
abundance: .
d_gene: .
v_gene: TRBV2
CDR3aa: CASRSSGTQYF
CDR3nt: TGTGCCAGCCGATCCAGCGGTACGCAGTATTTT

j_gene: TRBJ2-7
abundance: .
d_gene: TRBD2
v_gene: TRBV5-8
CDR3aa: CASSYWGLAESYEQYF
CDR3nt: TGTGCCAGCAGTTATTGGGGACTAGCAGAGTCCTACGAGCAGTACTTC

j_gene: TRBJ1-3
abundance: .
d_gene: .
v_gene: TRBV18
CDR3aa: CASSPTPLKTGNTIYF
CDR3nt: TGTGCCAGCTCACCCACTCCCTTGAAAACCGGAAACACCATATATTTT

j_gene: TRBJ2-6
abundance: .
d_gene: .
v_gene: TRBV6-1
CDR3aa: CASSGGGSSGANVLTF
CDR3nt: TGTGCCAGCAGTGGGGGCGGGTCCTCTGGGGCCAACGTCCTGACTTTC

j_gene: TRBJ2-3
abundance: .
d_gene: .
v_gene: TRBV28
CDR3aa: CASSLGAGGTDTQYF
CDR3nt: TGTGCCAGCAGTTTAGGGGCAGGGGGCACAGATACGCAGTATTTT

j_gene: TRBJ2-7
abundance: .
d_gene: TRBD1
v_gene: TRBV7-8
CDR3aa: CASSLGTGKYEQYF
CDR3nt: TGTGCCAGCAGCTTAGGGACAGGCAAGTACGAGCAGTACTTC

j_gene: TRBJ2-1
abundance: .
d_gene: .
v_gene: TRBV11-3
CDR3aa: CASSLRSAYNEQFF
CDR3nt: TGTGCCAGCAGCTTAAGGTCCGCTTACAATGAGCAGTTCTTC

j_gene: TRBJ2-1
abundance: .
d_gene: .
v_gene: TRBV7-2
CDR3aa: CASSSMGSSYNEQFF
CDR3nt: TGTGCCAGCAGTTCAATGGGGAGCTCCTACAATGAGCAGTTCTTC

j_gene: TRBJ1-1
abundance: .
d_gene: .
v_gene: TRBV18
CDR3aa: CASSDYGGGVTEAFF
CDR3nt: TGTGCCAGCTCCGATTACGGGGGTGGGGTAACTGAAGCTTTCTTT

j_gene: TRBJ2-2
abundance: few
d_gene: .
v_gene: TRBV11-2
CDR3aa: CASSLTNTGELFF
CDR3nt: TGTGCCAGCAGCTTGACGAACACCGGGGAGCTGTTTTTT

j_gene: TRBJ2-7
abundance: few
d_gene: TRBD2
v_gene: TRBV10-3
CDR3aa: CAISGDYTYEQYF
CDR3nt: TGTGCCATCAGCGGGGACTACACCTACGAGCAGTACTTC

j_gene: TRBJ1-6
abundance: few
d_gene: .
v_gene: TRBV7-8
CDR3aa: CASSLDRPPGSPLHF
CDR3nt: TGTGCCAGCAGCTTAGACAGGCCGCCGGGTTCACCCCTCCACTTT

j_gene: TRBJ2-3
abundance: .
d_gene: TRBD2
v_gene: TRBV5-1
CDR3aa: CASSLSSSGGQSDTQYF
CDR3nt: TGCGCCAGCAGCCTATCTTCTAGCGGGGGGCAGTCAGATACGCAGTATTTT

j_gene: TRBJ2-2
abundance: .
d_gene: .
v_gene: TRBV10-1
CDR3aa: CASSELSGWPGELFF
CDR3nt: TGCGCCAGCAGTGAGTTATCGGGTTGGCCCGGGGAGCTGTTTTTT

j_gene: TRBJ1-5
abundance: .
d_gene: .
v_gene: TRBV2
CDR3aa: CASGYYSNQPQHF
CDR3nt: TGTGCCAGCGGTTACTATAGCAATCAGCCCCAGCATTTT

j_gene: TRBJ1-2
abundance: once
d_gene: .
v_gene: TRBV10-2
CDR3aa: CASQDGYSNYGYTF
CDR3nt: TGCGCCAGCCAGGATGGGTATTCTAACTATGGCTACACCTTC

j_gene: TRBJ1-6
abundance: .
d_gene: TRBD1
v_gene: TRBV6-5
CDR3aa: CASSSGQGYSPLHF
CDR3nt: TGTGCCAGCAGTTCGGGACAGGGCTATTCACCCCTCCACTTT